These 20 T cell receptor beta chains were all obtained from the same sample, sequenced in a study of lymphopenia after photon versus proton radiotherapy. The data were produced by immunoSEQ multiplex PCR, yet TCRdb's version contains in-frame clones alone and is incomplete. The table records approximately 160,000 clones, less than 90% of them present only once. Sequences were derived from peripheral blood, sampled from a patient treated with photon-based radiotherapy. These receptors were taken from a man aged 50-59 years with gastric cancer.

In DNA form, the CDR3 reads TGTGCCAGCAGCTTAGTATTGGAAGCATACGAGCAGTACTTC. Its protein is CASSLVLEAYEQYF. The chain recombines TRBV7-8 with TRBJ2-7, with unresolved D. Germline V gene data show CDR1 as SGHVS and CDR2 as FQNEAQ. CDR3 length equals 14 residues. V was pared by 1 base and J by 4 bases, with 11 bases between.

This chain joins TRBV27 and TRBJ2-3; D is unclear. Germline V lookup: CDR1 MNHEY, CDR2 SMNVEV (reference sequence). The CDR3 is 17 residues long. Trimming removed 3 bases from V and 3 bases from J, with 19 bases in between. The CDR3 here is CASSFSPPLVITDTQYF. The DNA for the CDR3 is TGTGCCAGCAGTTTTTCCCCCCCCCTAGTTATAACAGATACGCAGTATTTT.

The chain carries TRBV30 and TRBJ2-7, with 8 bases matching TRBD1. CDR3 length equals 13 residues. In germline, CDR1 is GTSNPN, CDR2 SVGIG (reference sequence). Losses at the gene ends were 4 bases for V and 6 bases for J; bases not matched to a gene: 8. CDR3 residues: CAWNAGGKAEQYF. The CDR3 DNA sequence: TGTGCCTGGAATGCAGGGGGCAAAGCCGAGCAGTACTTC.

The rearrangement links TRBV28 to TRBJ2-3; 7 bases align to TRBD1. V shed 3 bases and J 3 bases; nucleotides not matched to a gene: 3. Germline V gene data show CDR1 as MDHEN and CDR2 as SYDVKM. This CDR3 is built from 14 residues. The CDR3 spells CASSLTGRTDTQYF. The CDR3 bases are TGTGCCAGCAGTTTGACAGGGAGAACAGATACGCAGTATTTT.

CDR3 amino acids: CASSTRGTANYGYTF. In nucleotides, the CDR3 is TGTGCCAGCAGTACCCGAGGGACAGCAAACTATGGCTACACCTTC. The V call is TRBV6-6, the J call TRBJ1-2, with 7 nucleotides matching TRBD1. Germline V gene lookup returns CDR1 MNHNY and CDR2 SVGAGI (reference sequence). V gave up 5 bases and J gave up 2 bases; unmatched junction bases: 8. CDR3 size: 15 residues.

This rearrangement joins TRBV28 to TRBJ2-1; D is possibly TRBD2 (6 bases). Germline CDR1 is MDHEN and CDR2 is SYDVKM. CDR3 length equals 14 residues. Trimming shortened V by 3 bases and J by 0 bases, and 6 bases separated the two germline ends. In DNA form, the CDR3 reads TGTGCCAGCAGTTTGACTAGCTCCTACAATGAGCAGTTCTTC. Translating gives CASSLTSSYNEQFF.

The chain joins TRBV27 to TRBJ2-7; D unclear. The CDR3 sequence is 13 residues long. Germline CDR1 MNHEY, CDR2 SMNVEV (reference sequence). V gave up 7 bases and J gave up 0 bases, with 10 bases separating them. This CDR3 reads CASTGRNSYEQYF. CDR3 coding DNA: TGTGCCAGCACCGGACGGAACTCCTACGAGCAGTACTTC.

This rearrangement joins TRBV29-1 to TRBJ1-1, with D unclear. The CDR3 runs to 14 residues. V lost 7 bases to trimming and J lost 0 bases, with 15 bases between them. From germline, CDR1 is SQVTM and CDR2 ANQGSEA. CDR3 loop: CSGSGSTMNTEAFF. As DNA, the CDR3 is TGCAGCGGGTCGGGTAGTACCATGAACACTGAAGCTTTCTTT.

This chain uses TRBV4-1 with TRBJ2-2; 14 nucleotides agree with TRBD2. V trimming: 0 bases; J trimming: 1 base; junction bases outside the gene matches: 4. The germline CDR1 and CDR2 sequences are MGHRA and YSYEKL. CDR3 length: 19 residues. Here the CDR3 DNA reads TGCGCCAGCAGCCAAGATAGGGGACTAGCGGGAGAGAACACCGGGGAGCTGTTTTTT. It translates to CASSQDRGLAGENTGELFF.

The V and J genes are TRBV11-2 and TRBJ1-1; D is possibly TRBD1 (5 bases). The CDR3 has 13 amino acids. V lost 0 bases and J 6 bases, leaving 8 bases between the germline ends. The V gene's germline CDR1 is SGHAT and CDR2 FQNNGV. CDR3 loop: CASSLDLTAEAFF. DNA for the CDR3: TGTGCCAGCAGCTTAGATCTGACAGCTGAAGCTTTCTTT. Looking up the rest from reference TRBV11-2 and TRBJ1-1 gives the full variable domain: EAGVAQSPRYKIIEKRQSVAFWCNPISGHATLYWYQQILGQGPKLLIQFQNNGVVDDSQLPKDRFSAERLKGVDSTLKIQPAKLEDSAVYLCASSLDLTAEAFFGQGTRLTVV.

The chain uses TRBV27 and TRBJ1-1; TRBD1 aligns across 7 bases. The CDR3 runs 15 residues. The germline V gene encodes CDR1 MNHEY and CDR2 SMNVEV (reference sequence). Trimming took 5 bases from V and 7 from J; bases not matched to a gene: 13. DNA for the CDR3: TGTGCCAGCAGTCTCAGGGGGGGCCAGACAAGTGAAGCTTTCTTT. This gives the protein CASSLRGGQTSEAFF.

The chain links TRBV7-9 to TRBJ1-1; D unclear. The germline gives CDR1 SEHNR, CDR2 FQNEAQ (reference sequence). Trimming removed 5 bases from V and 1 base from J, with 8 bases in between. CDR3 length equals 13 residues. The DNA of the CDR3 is TGTGCCAGCAGCCACAATGAGAACACTGAAGCTTTCTTT. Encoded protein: CASSHNENTEAFF.

The CDR3, as DNA: TGTGCCAGCTCACATTTCACGGGGGAGCTGTTTTTT. As protein: CASSHFTGELFF. The chain carries TRBV18 and TRBJ2-2, with D uncertain. The CDR3 loop spans 12 amino acids. Germline V gene sequence: CDR1 KGHSH, CDR2 LQKENI. Trimming removed 4 bases at V and 8 bases at J, with 8 bases between.

This CDR3 reads CASSSKPIAPSSYEQYF. The CDR3 nucleotides are TGTGCCAGCAGTTCGAAGCCCATCGCGCCCAGCTCCTACGAGCAGTACTTC. This chain uses TRBV27 with TRBJ2-7; D is undetermined. The CDR3 has 17 residues. Germline loops: CDR1 MNHEY, CDR2 SMNVEV (reference sequence). The V and J ends lost 4 bases and 0 bases respectively, with 19 bases between them.

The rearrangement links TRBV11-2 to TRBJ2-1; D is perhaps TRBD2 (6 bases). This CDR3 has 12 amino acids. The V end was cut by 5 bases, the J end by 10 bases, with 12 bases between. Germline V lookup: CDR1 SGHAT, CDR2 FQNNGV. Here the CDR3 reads CASSPPRGEQFF. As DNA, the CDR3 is TGTGCCAGCAGCCCCCCCCGGGGGGAGCAGTTCTTC.

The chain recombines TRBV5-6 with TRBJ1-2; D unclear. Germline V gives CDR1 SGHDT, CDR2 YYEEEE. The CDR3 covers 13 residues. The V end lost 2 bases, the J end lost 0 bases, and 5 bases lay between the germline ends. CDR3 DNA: TGTGCCAGCAGCTTATCAGCTAACTATGGCTACACCTTC. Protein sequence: CASSLSANYGYTF.

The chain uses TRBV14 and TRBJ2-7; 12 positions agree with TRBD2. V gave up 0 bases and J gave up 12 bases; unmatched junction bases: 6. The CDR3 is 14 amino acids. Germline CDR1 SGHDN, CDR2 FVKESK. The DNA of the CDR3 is TGTGCCAGCAGCCAAGACTGGACTAGCGGGATGTTGTACTTC. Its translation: CASSQDWTSGMLYF.

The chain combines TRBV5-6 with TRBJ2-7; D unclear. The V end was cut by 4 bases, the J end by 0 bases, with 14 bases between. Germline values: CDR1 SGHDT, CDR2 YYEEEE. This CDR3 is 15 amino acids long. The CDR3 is CASSPLGTSSYEQYF. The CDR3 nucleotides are TGTGCCAGCAGCCCCCTTGGTACAAGCTCCTACGAGCAGTACTTC.

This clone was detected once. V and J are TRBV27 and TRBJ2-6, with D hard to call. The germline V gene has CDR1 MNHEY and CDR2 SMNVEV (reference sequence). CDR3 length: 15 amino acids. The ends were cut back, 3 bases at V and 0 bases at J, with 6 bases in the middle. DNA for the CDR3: TGTGCCAGCAGTTTGTACAGCTCTGGGGCCAACGTCCTGACTTTC. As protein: CASSLYSSGANVLTF.

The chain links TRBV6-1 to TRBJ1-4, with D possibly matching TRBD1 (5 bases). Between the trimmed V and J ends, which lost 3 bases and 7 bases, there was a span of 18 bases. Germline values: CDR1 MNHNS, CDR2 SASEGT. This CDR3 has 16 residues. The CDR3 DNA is TGTGCCAGCAGTGACGGTGGGACGCCGGTGGGTGAAAAACTGTTTTTT. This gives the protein CASSDGGTPVGEKLFF.